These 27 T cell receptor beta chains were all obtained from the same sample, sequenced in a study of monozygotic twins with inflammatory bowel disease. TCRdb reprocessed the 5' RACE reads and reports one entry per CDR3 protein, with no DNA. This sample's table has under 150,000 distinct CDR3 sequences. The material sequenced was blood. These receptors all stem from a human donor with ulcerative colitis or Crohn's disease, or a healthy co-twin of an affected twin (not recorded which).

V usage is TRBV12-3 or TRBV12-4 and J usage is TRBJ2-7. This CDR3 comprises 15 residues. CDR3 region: CASSLTSGGSYEQYF.

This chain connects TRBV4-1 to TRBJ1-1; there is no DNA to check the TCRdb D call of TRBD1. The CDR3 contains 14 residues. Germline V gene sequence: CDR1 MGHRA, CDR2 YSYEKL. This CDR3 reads CASSRPASPTEAFF.

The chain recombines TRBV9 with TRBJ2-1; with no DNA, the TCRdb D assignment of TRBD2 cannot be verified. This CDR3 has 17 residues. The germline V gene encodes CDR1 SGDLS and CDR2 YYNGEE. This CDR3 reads CASSLRTSGGAINEQFF.

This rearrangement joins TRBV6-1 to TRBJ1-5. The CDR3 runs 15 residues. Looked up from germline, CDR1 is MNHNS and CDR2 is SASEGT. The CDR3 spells CASSPRANSNQPQHF.

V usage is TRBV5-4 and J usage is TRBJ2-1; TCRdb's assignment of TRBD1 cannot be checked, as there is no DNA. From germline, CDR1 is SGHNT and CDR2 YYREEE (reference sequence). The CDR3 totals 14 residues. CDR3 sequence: CASSKDPAGDEQFF.

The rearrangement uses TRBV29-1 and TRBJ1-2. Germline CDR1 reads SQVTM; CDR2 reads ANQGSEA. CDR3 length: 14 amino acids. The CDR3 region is CSVEGNLSGYGYTF.

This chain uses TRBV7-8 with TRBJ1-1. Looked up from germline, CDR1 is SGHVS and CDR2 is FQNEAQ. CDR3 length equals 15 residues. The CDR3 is CASSNTGIANTEAFF. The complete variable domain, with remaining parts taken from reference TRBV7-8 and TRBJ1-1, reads GAGVSQSPRYKVAKRGQDVALRCDPISGHVSLFWYQQALGQGPEFLTYFQNEAQLDKSGLPSDRFFAERPEGSVSTLKIQRTQQEDSAVYLCASSNTGIANTEAFFGQGTRLTVV.

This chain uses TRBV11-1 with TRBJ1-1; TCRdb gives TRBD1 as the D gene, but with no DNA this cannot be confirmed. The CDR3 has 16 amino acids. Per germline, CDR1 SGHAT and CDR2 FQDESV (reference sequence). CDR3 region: CASSLGQTYMNTEAFF.

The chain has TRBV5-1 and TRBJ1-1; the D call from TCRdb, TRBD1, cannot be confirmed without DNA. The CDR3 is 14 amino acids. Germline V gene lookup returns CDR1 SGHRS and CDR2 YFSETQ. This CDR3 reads CASNTPGTNTEAFF.

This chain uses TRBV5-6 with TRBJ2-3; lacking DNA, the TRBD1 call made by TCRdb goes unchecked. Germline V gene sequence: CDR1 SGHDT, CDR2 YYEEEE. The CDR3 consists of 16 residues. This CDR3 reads CASSFGQGPVADTQYF.

CDR3 loop: CASSPGGGSGADTQYF. The chain is built from TRBV12-3 or TRBV12-4 and TRBJ2-3; with no DNA, the TCRdb D assignment of TRBD2 cannot be verified. This CDR3 spans 16 amino acids.

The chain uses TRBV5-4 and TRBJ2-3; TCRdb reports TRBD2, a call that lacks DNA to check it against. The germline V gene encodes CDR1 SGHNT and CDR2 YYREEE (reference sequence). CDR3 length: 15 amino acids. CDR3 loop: CASSASSGGTDTQYF.

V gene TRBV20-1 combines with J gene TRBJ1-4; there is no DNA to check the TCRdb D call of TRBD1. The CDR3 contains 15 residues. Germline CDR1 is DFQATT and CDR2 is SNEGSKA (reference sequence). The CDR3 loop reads CSARRTGATNEKLFF.

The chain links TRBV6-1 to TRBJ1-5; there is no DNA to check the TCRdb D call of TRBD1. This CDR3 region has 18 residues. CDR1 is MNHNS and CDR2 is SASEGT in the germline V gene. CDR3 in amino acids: CASTPSGTGGGRAQPQHF.

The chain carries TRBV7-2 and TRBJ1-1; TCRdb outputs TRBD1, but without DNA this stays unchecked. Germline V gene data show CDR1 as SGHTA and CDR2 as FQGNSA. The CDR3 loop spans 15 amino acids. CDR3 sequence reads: CASSLSGTGRNEAFF. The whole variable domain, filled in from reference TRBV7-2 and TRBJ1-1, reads GAGVSQSPSNKVTEKGKDVELRCDPISGHTALYWYRQSLGQGLEFLIYFQGNSAPDKSGLPSDRFSAERTGGSVSTLTIQRTQQEDSAVYLCASSLSGTGRNEAFFGQGTRLTVV.

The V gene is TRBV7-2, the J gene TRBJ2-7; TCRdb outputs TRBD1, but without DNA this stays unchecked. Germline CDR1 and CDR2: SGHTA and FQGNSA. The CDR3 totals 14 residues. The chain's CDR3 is CASSLPTGIYEQYF.

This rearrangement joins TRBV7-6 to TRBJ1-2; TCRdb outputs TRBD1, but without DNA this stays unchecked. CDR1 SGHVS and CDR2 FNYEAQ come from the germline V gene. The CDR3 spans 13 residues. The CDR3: CASSPGQGRGYTF.

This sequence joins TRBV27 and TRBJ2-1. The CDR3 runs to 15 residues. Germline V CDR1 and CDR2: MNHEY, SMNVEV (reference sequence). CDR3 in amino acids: CASSLFIGPYNEQFF.

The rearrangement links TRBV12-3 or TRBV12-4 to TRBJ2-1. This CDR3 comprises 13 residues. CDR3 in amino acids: CASSNIGINEQFF.

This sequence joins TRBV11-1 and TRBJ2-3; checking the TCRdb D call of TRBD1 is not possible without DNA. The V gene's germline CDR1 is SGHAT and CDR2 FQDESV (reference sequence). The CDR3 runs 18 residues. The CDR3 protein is CASSHIFRDRPDTDTQYF.

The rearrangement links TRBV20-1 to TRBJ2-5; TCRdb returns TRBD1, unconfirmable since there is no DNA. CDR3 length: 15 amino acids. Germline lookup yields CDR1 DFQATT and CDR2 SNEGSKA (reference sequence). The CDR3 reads CSARDRVRGEETQYF.

The CDR3 loop is CASSPRGAGGRTDTQYF. The chain combines TRBV7-2 with TRBJ2-3; without DNA, the TCRdb call of TRBD2 cannot be checked. Germline CDR1 SGHTA, CDR2 FQGNSA. The CDR3 is 17 residues long.

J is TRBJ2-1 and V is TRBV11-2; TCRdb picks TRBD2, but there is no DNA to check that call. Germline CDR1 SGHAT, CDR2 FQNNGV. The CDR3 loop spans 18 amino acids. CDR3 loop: CASSLEGIAGGPVNEQFF.

Here the CDR3 reads CASSQAGQGGYEQYF. The chain links TRBV4-1 to TRBJ2-7; TCRdb reports TRBD1, a call that lacks DNA to check it against. Germline CDR1 MGHRA, CDR2 YSYEKL. The CDR3 runs to 15 residues.

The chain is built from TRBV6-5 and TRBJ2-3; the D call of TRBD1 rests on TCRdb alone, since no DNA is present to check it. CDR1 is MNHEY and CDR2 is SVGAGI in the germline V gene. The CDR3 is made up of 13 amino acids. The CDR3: CASSTPVGDTQYF.

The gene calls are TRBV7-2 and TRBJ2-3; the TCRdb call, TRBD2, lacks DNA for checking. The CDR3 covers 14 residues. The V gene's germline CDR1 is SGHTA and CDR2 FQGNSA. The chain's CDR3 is CASKTSQSTDTQYF.

The CDR3 sequence: CASSPQGALTNEQFF. The chain uses TRBV12-3 or TRBV12-4 and TRBJ2-1; TCRdb names TRBD1, which stays unverified in the absence of DNA. The CDR3 is made up of 15 amino acids.